These T cell receptor beta chains were read from a single sample in a study of T cell changes during pregnancy in multiple sclerosis. Only in-frame clones appear in the TCRdb table, and some are missing; sequencing was by immunoSEQ multiplex PCR. This repertoire shows roughly 52,000 clones, 75% to 90% found once; its top ten account for 0.45% to 0.65%. The sample was CD4+ T cells from peripheral blood mononuclear cells, taken in the first trimester of pregnancy. All receptors come from a female donor with multiple sclerosis, enrolled in a pregnancy study. The CDR3 runs from the conserved cysteine through the conserved F or W. Fields, in order: V gene, clone size, CDR3 protein. The size entry is marked missing in some rows and otherwise reads once, few, many or a size class.

v_gene: TRBV7-8; abundance: .; CDR3aa: CASSLLRSDRINSPLHF
v_gene: TRBV5-1; abundance: .; CDR3aa: CASSLEGDRDEQYF
v_gene: TRBV5-1; abundance: .; CDR3aa: CASSLVAGSSYEQYF
v_gene: TRBV7-2; abundance: .; CDR3aa: CASSLAHGGGRETQYF
v_gene: TRBV11-2; abundance: .; CDR3aa: CASRGLAGGEYNEQFF
v_gene: TRBV28; abundance: .; CDR3aa: CASSYTGGLPFGNQPQHF
v_gene: TRBV5-8; abundance: .; CDR3aa: CASSPGLRTDTQYF
v_gene: TRBV5-5; abundance: .; CDR3aa: CASSLRPGTGNTIYF
v_gene: TRBV6-1; abundance: .; CDR3aa: CATRREGGGNTEAFF
v_gene: TRBV7-3; abundance: once; CDR3aa: CASSLRGRGAVSYNEQFF
v_gene: TRBV5-8; abundance: .; CDR3aa: CASSWGTDGYGYTF
v_gene: TRBV14; abundance: .; CDR3aa: CASSQDHRVAGGGDTQYF
v_gene: TRBV6-1; abundance: .; CDR3aa: CASSAGDLLGEQYF
v_gene: TRBV19; abundance: .; CDR3aa: CASSIGPTQYF
v_gene: TRBV18; abundance: .; CDR3aa: CASSRQAIDSGANVLTF
v_gene: TRBV5-1; abundance: .; CDR3aa: CASSLDGGGYNEQFF
v_gene: TRBV6-1; abundance: .; CDR3aa: CASSESGGQQPQHF
v_gene: TRBV28; abundance: few; CDR3aa: CASSGQSSYNSPLHF
v_gene: TRBV6-4; abundance: .; CDR3aa: CASSAVAGEQFF
v_gene: TRBV7-8; abundance: .; CDR3aa: CASSLRGLYNEQFF
v_gene: TRBV7-2; abundance: .; CDR3aa: CASSSRTGLNQPQHF
v_gene: TRBV6-4; abundance: .; CDR3aa: CASSSIQGADTQYF
v_gene: TRBV28; abundance: .; CDR3aa: CASSRGQGAPYEQYF
v_gene: TRBV4-1; abundance: .; CDR3aa: CASSQEAQGSNQPQHF
v_gene: TRBV28; abundance: .; CDR3aa: CASRVEVGPQHF
v_gene: TRBV5-1; abundance: .; CDR3aa: CASSLQRQGMYYGYTF
v_gene: TRBV7-8; abundance: .; CDR3aa: CASSLARLTEQFF
v_gene: TRBV5-4; abundance: .; CDR3aa: CASSIGLAGIQETQYF
v_gene: TRBV5-1; abundance: .; CDR3aa: CASSFGLARETQYF
v_gene: TRBV2; abundance: .; CDR3aa: CASSRQGQDDTQYF
v_gene: TRBV27; abundance: once; CDR3aa: CASSYLAGKDEQFF
v_gene: TRBV11-3; abundance: .; CDR3aa: CASSSLRLRGRSPDEQFF
v_gene: TRBV27; abundance: .; CDR3aa: CARCSQGGEGYF
v_gene: TRBV5-5; abundance: .; CDR3aa: CASSHDRAGYTF
v_gene: TRBV15; abundance: once; CDR3aa: CATSRGQSSSYEQYF